This T cell receptor beta chain was identified during a study of metastatic and nonmetastatic thyroid tumors. Patients had received no treatment of any kind before thyroid surgery. Authors' methods: For papillary thyroid cancer, a distant-metastasis classifier was constructed from CDR3 differences observed across clinicopathological groups. TCRdb re-called clones from the PCR reads using MiXCR. None of the V and J calls come from the authors' own analysis; TCRdb made them. The table lists just over 30,000 clones, approximately 19% of them singletons. A remark on this clone: The antigen is undetermined.

The CDR3 has 15 residues. Germline V gene sequence: CDR1 MNHEY, CDR2 SVGAGI. V lost 2 bases, J lost 0 bases, and 11 bases lay in between. Study results and limitations: For both blood and tumor, malignant thyroid tumors reportedly showed significantly higher TCR beta diversity than benign nodules did.

Sequenced material: blood. This receptor was identified in a female donor with papillary thyroid cancer or a benign thyroid nodule (not recorded which). Some clones in this sample may be carry-over from other donors' samples. The rearrangement joins TRBV6-5 to TRBJ2-7, with D perhaps being TRBD1 or TRBD2 (5 bases each). The CDR3 loop is CASSYGWDDSYEQYF. CDR3 coding DNA: TGTGCCAGCAGTTACGGGTGGGACGACTCCTACGAGCAGTACTTC.